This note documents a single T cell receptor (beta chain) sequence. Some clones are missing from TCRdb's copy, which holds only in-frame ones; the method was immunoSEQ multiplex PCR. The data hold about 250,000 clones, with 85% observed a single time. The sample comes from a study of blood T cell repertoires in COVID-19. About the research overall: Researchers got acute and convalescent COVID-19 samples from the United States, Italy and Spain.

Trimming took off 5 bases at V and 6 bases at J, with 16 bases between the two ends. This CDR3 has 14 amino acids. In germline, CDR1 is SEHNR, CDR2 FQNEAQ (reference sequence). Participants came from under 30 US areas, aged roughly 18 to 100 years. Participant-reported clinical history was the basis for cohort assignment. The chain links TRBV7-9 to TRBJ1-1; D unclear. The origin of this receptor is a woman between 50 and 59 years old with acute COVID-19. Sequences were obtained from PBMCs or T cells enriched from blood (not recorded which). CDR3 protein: CASSAPTFGSEAFF. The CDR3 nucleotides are TGTGCCAGCAGCGCACCGACATTCGGCTCTGAAGCTTTCTTT.